The T cell receptor beta chain described here comes from a study of blood T cell repertoires in COVID-19. Turning to the study itself: Samples came from the United States, Italy and Spain, spanning acute and convalescent COVID-19. T cells, B-cell-depleted T cells, or PBMCs supplied cDNA or gDNA.

In the study's own analysis: Nucleated cell number was recorded as an estimate derived from reference gene primer amplification. Assay: immunoSEQ multiplex PCR; the TCRdb copy retains only in-frame clones and omits some. V and J calls and clone size are those listed in that table; D and trimming were worked out from the DNA. The table has some 89,000 clones, about 87% seen once. Germline-derived CDR1 and CDR2 are SEHNR and FQNEAQ (reference sequence). Trimming took 1 base from V and 1 from J, leaving 14 bases between them. The CDR3 spans 17 residues. Sequencing input: peripheral blood. The gene calls are TRBV7-9 and TRBJ2-1; D might be TRBD2 (6 bases). This TCR came from a human donor in a cohort sampled during active COVID-19. CDR3 sequence reads: CASSLGGGSRSYNEQFF. CDR3 coding DNA: TGTGCCAGCAGCTTAGGGGGAGGTAGCAGATCCTACAATGAGCAGTTCTTC.